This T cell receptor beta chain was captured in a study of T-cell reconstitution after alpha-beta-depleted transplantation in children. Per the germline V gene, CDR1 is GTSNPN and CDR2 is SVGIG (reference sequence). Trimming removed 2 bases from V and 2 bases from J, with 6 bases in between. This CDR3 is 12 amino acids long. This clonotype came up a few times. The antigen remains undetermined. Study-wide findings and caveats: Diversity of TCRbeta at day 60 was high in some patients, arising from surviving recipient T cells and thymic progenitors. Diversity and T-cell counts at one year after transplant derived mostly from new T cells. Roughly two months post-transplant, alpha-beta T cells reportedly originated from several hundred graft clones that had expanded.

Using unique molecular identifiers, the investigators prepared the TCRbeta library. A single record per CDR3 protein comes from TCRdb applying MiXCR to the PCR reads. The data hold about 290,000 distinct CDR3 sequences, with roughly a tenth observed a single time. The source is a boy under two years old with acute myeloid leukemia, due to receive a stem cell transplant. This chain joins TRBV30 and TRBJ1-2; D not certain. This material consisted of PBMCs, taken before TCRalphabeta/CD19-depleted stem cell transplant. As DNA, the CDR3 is TGTGCCTGGAGTAGACGGAACTATGGCTACACCTTC. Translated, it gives CAWSRRNYGYTF.